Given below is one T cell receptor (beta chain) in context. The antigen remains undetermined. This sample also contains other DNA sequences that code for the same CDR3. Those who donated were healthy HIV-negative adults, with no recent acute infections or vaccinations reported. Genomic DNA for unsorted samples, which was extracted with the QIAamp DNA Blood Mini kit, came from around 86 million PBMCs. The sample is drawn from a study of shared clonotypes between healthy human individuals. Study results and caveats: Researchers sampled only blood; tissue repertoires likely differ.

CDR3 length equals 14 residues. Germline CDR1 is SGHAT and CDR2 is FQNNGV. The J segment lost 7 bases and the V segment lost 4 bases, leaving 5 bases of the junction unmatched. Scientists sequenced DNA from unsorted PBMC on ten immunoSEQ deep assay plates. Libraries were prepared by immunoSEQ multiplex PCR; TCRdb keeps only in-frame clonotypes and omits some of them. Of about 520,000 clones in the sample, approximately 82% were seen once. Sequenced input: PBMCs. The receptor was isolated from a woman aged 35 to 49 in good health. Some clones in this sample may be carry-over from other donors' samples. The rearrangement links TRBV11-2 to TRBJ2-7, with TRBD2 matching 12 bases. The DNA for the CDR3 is TGTGCCAGCAGCTCACTAGCGGGAGGTGGTGAGCAGTACTTC. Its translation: CASSSLAGGGEQYF.